These 12 T cell receptor beta chains were all obtained from the same sample, sequenced in a study of PD-1 blockade in classical Hodgkin lymphoma. Clones were read by immunoSEQ multiplex PCR, and TCRdb kept only the in-frame ones, dropping some. The profile shows under 100,000 clones, approximately 88% of them singletons. Brentuximab vedotin exposure varied, and every patient relapsed after autologous stem cell transplantation. Sequenced material: peripheral blood mononuclear cells (PBMCs), taken at baseline. Source of these receptors: a human donor with classical Hodgkin lymphoma.

The chain joins TRBV5-1 to TRBJ2-1; tentative D call: TRBD1 (7 bases). Trimming shortened V by 3 bases and J by 4 bases, and 20 bases separated the two germline ends. The CDR3 sequence is 17 residues long. Per germline, CDR1 SGHRS and CDR2 YFSETQ. The CDR3 coding sequence is TGCGCCAGCAGCTGGGGGGCCCCCGGGACAGCATACAATGAGCAGTTCTTC. Translated: CASSWGAPGTAYNEQFF.

The gene calls are TRBV5-1 and TRBJ2-2; weak D call: TRBD1 (5 bases). Germline-derived CDR1 and CDR2 are SGHRS and YFSETQ. The CDR3 length is 13 residues. V dropped 7 bases and J dropped 7 bases, with 14 bases sitting between them. CDR3 sequence reads: CASYSGMGGELFF. CDR3 coding DNA: TGCGCCAGCTACTCAGGGATGGGCGGGGAGCTGTTTTTT.

Sample share makes this clone medium-sized (0.01 to 0.1%). The gene calls are TRBV2 and TRBJ1-2, with 7 bases that match TRBD1. CDR3 length equals 16 residues. The V gene end was trimmed by 4 bases and the J gene end by 8 bases; junction bases not matched to a gene: 16. The germline gives CDR1 SNHLY, CDR2 FYNNEI. The CDR3, as DNA: TGTGCCAGCAGTGGGCAGATAGACAGGGAAACTCACGGCTACACCTTC. This codes for CASSGQIDRETHGYTF.

The chain recombines TRBV10-3 with TRBJ2-1; TRBD2 matches at 11 bases. Germline CDR1 ENHRY, CDR2 SYGVKD. Trimming removed 3 bases from V and 8 bases from J; junction bases left unmatched: 3. This CDR3 has 14 residues. The CDR3 nucleotides read TGTGCCATCAGTGATACACTAGCGGGAGATGAGCAGTTCTTC. It is translated as CAISDTLAGDEQFF.

CDR3 protein: CASSLRPSGEQYF. CDR3 sequence (DNA): TGTGCCAGCAGCCTAAGGCCCTCCGGGGAGCAGTACTTC. The chain recombines TRBV7-2 with TRBJ2-7, with D unclear. V was shortened by 5 bases and J by 7 bases, with 15 bases between the two germline ends. This CDR3 is 13 amino acids long. The V gene's germline CDR1 is SGHTA and CDR2 FQGNSA.

The chain links TRBV6-4 to TRBJ2-1, with D hard to call. V was shortened by 6 bases and J by 2 bases, with 14 bases between the two germline ends. The germline CDR1 and CDR2 sequences are MRHNA and SNTAGT. The CDR3 covers 15 residues. The CDR3 coding sequence is TGTGCCAGCAGCCTTGGAGCTGGGGCCTACAATGAGCAGTTCTTC. It translates to CASSLGAGAYNEQFF.

The rearrangement links TRBV6-5 to TRBJ2-1; D ambiguous. The ends were cut back, 10 bases at V and 5 bases at J, with 9 bases in the middle. Germline values: CDR1 MNHEY, CDR2 SVGAGI. The CDR3 runs to 11 residues. The DNA of the CDR3 is TGTGCCACCCGCGAAAACAATGAGCAGTTCTTC. Translating it yields CATRENNEQFF.

This clone is categorized as medium-sized. The rearrangement links TRBV7-9 to TRBJ2-2, with D possibly being TRBD1 or TRBD2 (5 bases each). Germline V gives CDR1 SEHNR, CDR2 FQNEAQ (reference sequence). The CDR3 runs to 15 residues. V was pared by 7 bases and J by 2 bases, with 14 bases between. The CDR3: CASTKTGANTGELFF. CDR3 nucleotides: TGTGCCAGCACGAAAACCGGGGCCAACACCGGGGAGCTGTTTTTT.

J is TRBJ2-3 and V is TRBV10-3; D is ambiguous. The length of the CDR3 is 12 residues. Germline CDR1 and CDR2: ENHRY and SYGVKD. V was pared by 2 bases and J by 10 bases, with 10 bases between. In DNA, the CDR3 is TGTGCCATCAGTGAGGATCTGTTGCCGCAGTATTTT. Encoded protein: CAISEDLLPQYF.

The count of this clone is one. The chain has TRBV5-5 and TRBJ2-1; perhaps TRBD2 as D (5 bases). In germline, CDR1 is SGHKS, CDR2 YYEKEE (reference sequence). There are 13 residues in the CDR3. V lost 4 bases and J lost 0, with 5 bases in between. CDR3 coding DNA: TGTGCCAGCAGCGGGAGCTCCTACAATGAGCAGTTCTTC. Its protein is CASSGSSYNEQFF. The whole variable domain, filled in from reference TRBV5-5 and TRBJ2-1, reads DAGVTQSPTHLIKTRGQQVTLRCSPISGHKSVSWYQQVLGQGPQFIFQYYEKEERGRGNFPDRFSARQFPNYSSELNVNALLLGDSALYLCASSGSSYNEQFFGPGTRLTVL.

The V call is TRBV14, the J call TRBJ2-1, with 12 bases that match TRBD2. The CDR3 has 15 residues. The V segment lost 3 bases and the J segment 6 bases; nucleotides outside the gene matches: 3. CDR1 SGHDN and CDR2 FVKESK come from the germline V gene. The CDR3: CASSQQGLAGNEQFF. DNA for the CDR3: TGTGCCAGCAGCCAGCAGGGACTAGCGGGCAATGAGCAGTTCTTC.

The V gene is TRBV6-5, the J gene TRBJ1-2; the match to TRBD1 covers 7 bases. With 1 base clipped from V and 3 bases from J, the junction kept 5 bases outside the gene matches. The CDR3 totals 15 residues. Germline V CDR1 and CDR2: MNHEY, SVGAGI. The CDR3 DNA follows: TGTGCCAGCAGTTACTGGGGAGACAGGGACTATGGCTACACCTTC. This sequence encodes CASSYWGDRDYGYTF.